A single sample is the source of the 16 T cell receptor beta chains below, sequenced in a study of STAT5B mutations in CD4+ large granular lymphocyte leukemia. Profiling relied on immunoSEQ multiplex PCR, and the TCRdb table lists in-frame clones only, not all of them. The table has 15,000 to 20,000 clones, roughly 83% seen once. The source material was CD4+ T cells from blood buffy coats. These receptors all stem from a human donor in good health.

The CDR3 nucleotides are TGTGCCAGCAGTTTTAATCGGTTGAACAGGAAGAACACTGAAGCTTTCTTT. Translation gives CASSFNRLNRKNTEAFF. V and J are TRBV28 and TRBJ1-1; maybe TRBD1 (5 bases). The length of the CDR3 is 17 residues. Trimming removed 3 bases from V and 1 base from J, with 18 bases in between. Germline CDR1 reads MDHEN; CDR2 reads SYDVKM.

The rearrangement links TRBV7-2 to TRBJ2-5, with D maybe TRBD2 (5 bases). The CDR3 spans 15 residues. CDR1 is SGHTA, CDR2 FQGNSA, per germline. Trimming stripped 3 bases from V and 5 bases from J, with 16 bases between. CDR3 protein: CASSFQNGLGETQYF. CDR3 nucleotide sequence: TGTGCCAGCAGCTTCCAGAATGGACTTGGGGAGACCCAGTACTTC.

With regard to this clone: An end of the junction differs from the germline gene, which may be a read error. V usage is TRBV30 and J usage is TRBJ2-7; TRBD2 matches 7 bases. This CDR3 region has 13 residues. The germline V gene has CDR1 GTSNPN and CDR2 SVGIG (reference sequence). The CDR3 loop reads CARRASGVGEQYF. The CDR3 nucleotides read TGTGCCCGGAGGGCTAGCGGCGTTGGCGAGCAGTACTTC.

This chain uses TRBV11-3 with TRBJ2-2, with TRBD2 identical over 7 bases. The CDR3 extends over 14 amino acids. The germline V gene encodes CDR1 SGHNT and CDR2 YENEEA. V was pared by 1 base and J by 5 bases, with 1 base of the junction left unmatched. The CDR3 DNA reads as TGTGCCAGCAGCTTAGGGGAGGGAACCGGGGAGCTGTTTTTT. It codes for CASSLGEGTGELFF.

V usage is TRBV10-3 and J usage is TRBJ1-5; weak D call: TRBD1 (5 bases). V gave up 10 bases and J gave up 2 bases, with 12 bases separating them. Germline V gene sequence: CDR1 ENHRY, CDR2 SYGVKD. The CDR3 contains 13 residues. The CDR3 sequence is CASGGVGNQPQHF. The CDR3 DNA reads TGTGCCAGCGGAGGGGTCGGCAATCAGCCCCAGCATTTT.

This sequence joins TRBV30 and TRBJ1-2, with D possibly matching TRBD1 (5 bases). Trimming removed 3 bases from V and 8 bases from J, with 19 bases in between. This CDR3 is 14 amino acids long. Germline CDR1 and CDR2: GTSNPN and SVGIG (reference sequence). The CDR3 reads CAWSPSNRRKGYTF. The CDR3 bases are TGTGCCTGGAGCCCCTCCAACAGGCGTAAGGGCTACACCTTC.

The chain is built from TRBV2 and TRBJ1-4; 10 bases map to TRBD1. Germline V gene lookup returns CDR1 SNHLY and CDR2 FYNNEI. The CDR3 contains 16 residues. After removal of 8 bases from V and 0 bases from J, the junction contained 6 bases not matched to a gene. The CDR3 region is CASFSGTGATNEKLFF. The CDR3 DNA reads TGTGCCAGCTTTTCCGGGACAGGGGCAACTAATGAAAAACTGTTTTTT.

This chain uses TRBV7-9 with TRBJ2-1; D gene uncertain. This CDR3 is built from 14 residues. Germline V lookup: CDR1 SEHNR, CDR2 FQNEAQ (reference sequence). V was clipped by 3 bases and J by 2 bases, with 8 bases between them. CDR3: CASSLTRAYNEQFF. CDR3 sequence (DNA): TGTGCCAGCAGCTTGACCCGAGCCTACAATGAGCAGTTCTTC.

V is TRBV11-2 and J is TRBJ2-1; maybe TRBD2 (6 bases). The V end lost 1 base, the J end lost 9 bases, and 13 bases lay between the germline ends. This CDR3 contains 14 residues. Germline loops: CDR1 SGHAT, CDR2 FQNNGV. CDR3 DNA: TGTGCCAGCAGCTTAGCGGAGGGACTTAGTGAGCAGTTCTTC. This sequence encodes CASSLAEGLSEQFF.

This chain connects TRBV5-4 to TRBJ2-1; a possible D gene is TRBD2 (6 bases). This CDR3 spans 13 amino acids. Per germline, CDR1 SGHNT and CDR2 YYREEE (reference sequence). Trimming left V 4 bases short and J 3 bases short, with 8 bases between. The CDR3 region has the DNA TGTGCCAGCAGCGGGGGACTCTACAATGAGCAGTTCTTC. It is translated as CASSGGLYNEQFF.

The V call is TRBV4-2, the J call TRBJ1-3; D gene ambiguous. The CDR3 runs to 16 residues. Trimming took 0 bases from V and 0 from J, leaving 9 bases between them. CDR1 and CDR2 (germline): LGHNA, YNFKEQ. Written as DNA, the CDR3 is TGTGCCAGCAGCCAAGATCCAGTGTACTCTGGAAACACCATATATTTT. It specifies CASSQDPVYSGNTIYF.

This clone is medium-sized within its sample. The genes are TRBV7-9 and TRBJ1-1; D is unclear. This CDR3 spans 15 amino acids. Germline lookup yields CDR1 SEHNR and CDR2 FQNEAQ (reference sequence). V lost 4 bases to trimming and J lost 0 bases, with 12 bases between them. Here the CDR3 reads CASSWPGRVNTEAFF. The DNA of the CDR3 is TGTGCCAGCAGCTGGCCGGGAAGAGTGAACACTGAAGCTTTCTTT.

This clone counts as medium-sized. This chain uses TRBV18 with TRBJ2-7; 13 nucleotides align to TRBD2. CDR1 and CDR2 from the germline V gene are KGHSH and LQKENI. The CDR3 length is 18 residues. The V segment lost 5 bases and the J segment 2 bases; nucleotides outside the gene matches: 12. The CDR3 nucleotides are TGTGCCAGCTCAGAGGAACCGGGACTAGCGGGGAATACCTACGAGCAGTACTTC. Translation: CASSEEPGLAGNTYEQYF.

J is TRBJ1-4 and V is TRBV5-1; a possible D gene is TRBD1 (5 bases). The V and J ends lost 0 bases and 6 bases respectively, with 9 bases between them. This CDR3 region has 14 residues. Germline lookup yields CDR1 SGHRS and CDR2 YFSETQ. CDR3 in DNA: TGCGCCAGCAGCTTGGGGTTCAGGGATGAAAAACTGTTTTTT. Encoded protein: CASSLGFRDEKLFF.

The rearrangement uses TRBV9 and TRBJ2-7; D assignment may be TRBD1 or TRBD2 (6 bases each). V lost 4 bases and J 5 bases, leaving 19 bases between the germline ends. The CDR3 covers 15 residues. The germline V gene has CDR1 SGDLS and CDR2 YYNGEE. CDR3 coding DNA: TGTGCCAGCAGCCCTTCCCCGGGGGCTCGAGACGAGCAGTACTTC. Protein sequence: CASSPSPGARDEQYF.

V gene TRBV7-8 combines with J gene TRBJ2-7; unclear D gene. CDR1 SGHVS and CDR2 FQNEAQ come from the germline V gene. V shed 3 bases and J shed 3 bases, with 9 bases lying between them. The CDR3 length is 13 residues. The CDR3 protein is CASSFEEGYEQYF. The CDR3 DNA reads TGTGCCAGCAGCTTTGAGGAAGGCTACGAGCAGTACTTC.